This T cell receptor (beta chain) was sequenced for a study of response to subunit inactivated influenza vaccine. Whole-study results and caveats: Authors proposed each seasonal influenza vaccination draws in few new T cells.

One entry per CDR3 protein results from TCRdb running MiXCR on the RT-PCR reads. The top ten hold about 9.4% of the sample, which has some 300,000 distinct CDR3 sequences, approximately 21% seen once. The V gene's germline CDR1 is LGHNA and CDR2 YSLEER. CDR3 length: 15 amino acids. Trimming stripped 9 bases from V and 2 bases from J, with 16 bases between. This clonotype was detected once. Antigen specificity is unknown. This is likely a read error, given that the CDR3 carries no conserved phenylalanine or tryptophan at its end. The rearrangement joins TRBV4-3 to TRBJ2-2; weak D call: TRBD2 (6 bases). This TCR was sampled from a man aged 45-69 years who received an inactivated influenza vaccine. The sample was PBMCs from blood, taken about 20 months after vaccination. The CDR3 DNA reads as TGCGCCAGTAACGGGGGTTACCTAAACACCGGGGAGCTGTTTTCT. This translates into CASNGGYLNTGELFS.